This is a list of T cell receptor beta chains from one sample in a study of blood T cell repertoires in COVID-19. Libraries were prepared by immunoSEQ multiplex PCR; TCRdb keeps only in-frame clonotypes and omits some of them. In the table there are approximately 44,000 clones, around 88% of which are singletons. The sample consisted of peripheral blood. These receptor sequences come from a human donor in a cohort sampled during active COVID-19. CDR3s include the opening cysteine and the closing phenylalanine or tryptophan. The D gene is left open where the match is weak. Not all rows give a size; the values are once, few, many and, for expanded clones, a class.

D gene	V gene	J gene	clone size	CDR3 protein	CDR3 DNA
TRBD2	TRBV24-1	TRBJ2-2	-	CATSDLTGGFTGELFF	TGTGCCACCAGTGATTTAACCGGGGGGTTCACCGGGGAGCTGTTTTTT
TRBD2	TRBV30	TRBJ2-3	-	CAWRYSGATDTQYF	TGTGCCTGGAGATACAGCGGGGCCACAGATACGCAGTATTTT
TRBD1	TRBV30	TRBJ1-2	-	CAWGTGATSNYGYTF	TGTGCCTGGGGGACAGGGGCCACATCTAACTATGGCTACACCTTC
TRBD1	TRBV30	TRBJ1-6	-	CAWSSPRPTGRYNSPLHF	TGTGCCTGGAGTTCCCCGCGCCCGACAGGGAGGTATAATTCACCCCTCCACTTT
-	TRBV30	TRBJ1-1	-	CAWMSRDTEAFF	TGTGCCTGGATGTCCAGGGACACTGAAGCTTTCTTT
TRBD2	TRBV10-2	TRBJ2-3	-	CASRTSGGPDTQYF	TGCGCCAGCCGAACTAGCGGGGGACCAGATACGCAGTATTTT
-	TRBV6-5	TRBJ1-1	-	CASSPHGNTEAFF	TGTGCCAGCAGTCCGCACGGGAACACTGAAGCTTTCTTT
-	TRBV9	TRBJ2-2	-	CASSVLSNTGELFF	TGTGCCAGCAGCGTATTATCGAACACCGGGGAGCTGTTTTTT
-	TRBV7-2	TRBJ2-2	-	CASSQTVAGTGELFF	TGTGCCAGCAGCCAGACGGTCGCGGGCACCGGGGAGCTGTTTTTT
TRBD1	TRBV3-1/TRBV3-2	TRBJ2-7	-	CASSPQGVGEQYF	TGTGCCAGCAGCCCCCAGGGGGTAGGCGAGCAGTACTTC
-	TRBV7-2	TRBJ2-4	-	CASSLASVNIQYF	TGTGCCAGCAGCTTAGCTAGCGTAAACATTCAGTACTTC
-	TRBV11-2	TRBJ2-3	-	CASSQNRVDTQYF	TGTGCCAGCAGCCAAAACAGGGTTGATACGCAGTATTTT
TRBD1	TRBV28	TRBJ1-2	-	CASNLSGTGTHYGYTF	TGTGCCAGCAATCTATCGGGGACAGGGACGCACTATGGCTACACCTTC
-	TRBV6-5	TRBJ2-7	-	CATGGGNSYEQYF	TGTGCAACGGGTGGGGGGAATTCCTACGAGCAGTACTTC
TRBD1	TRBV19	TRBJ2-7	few	CASSRGQQSSYEQYF	TGTGCCAGTAGTAGGGGACAGCAGAGCTCCTACGAGCAGTACTTC
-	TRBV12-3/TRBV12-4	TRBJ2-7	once	CASSPFGVFYQYF	TGTGCCAGCAGCCCTTTCGGTGTGTTTTATCAGTACTTC
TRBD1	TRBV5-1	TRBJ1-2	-	CASSWGQGSYGYTF	TGCGCCAGCAGCTGGGGACAGGGTAGCTATGGCTACACCTTC
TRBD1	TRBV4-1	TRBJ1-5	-	CASSQAGQVPGWTQHF	TGCGCCAGCAGCCAAGCTGGACAGGTTCCGGGCTGGACCCAGCATTTT
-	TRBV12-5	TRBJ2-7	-	CASGLPAKGYEQYF	TGTGCTAGTGGTTTGCCCGCAAAGGGGTACGAGCAGTACTTC
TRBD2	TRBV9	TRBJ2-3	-	CASSSWGSSGGDPDTQYF	TGTGCCAGCAGCAGCTGGGGGAGTAGCGGGGGAGATCCAGATACGCAGTATTTT
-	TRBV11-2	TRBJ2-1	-	CASSPTYSRGGEQFF	TGTGCCAGCAGCCCCACGTACTCGAGGGGGGGTGAGCAGTTCTTC
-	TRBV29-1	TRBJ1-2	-	CSTHRSIGYTF	TGCAGCACGCACAGGTCTATAGGCTACACCTTC
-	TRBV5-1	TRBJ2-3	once	CASSALPGTDTQYF	TGCGCCAGCAGCGCCCTCCCGGGCACAGATACGCAGTATTTT
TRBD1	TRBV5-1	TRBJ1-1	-	CASSPTGWTEAFF	TGCGCCAGCAGCCCGACAGGGTGGACTGAAGCTTTCTTT
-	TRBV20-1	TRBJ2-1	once	CSAQLGFEQFF	TGCAGTGCACAACTCGGGTTTGAGCAGTTCTTC
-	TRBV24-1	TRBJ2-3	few	CATSRGLSTDTQYF	TGTGCCACCAGCCGAGGACTTAGCACAGATACGCAGTATTTT
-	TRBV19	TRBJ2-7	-	CASTSPDKSYEQYF	TGTGCCAGTACCAGCCCAGACAAATCCTACGAGCAGTACTTC
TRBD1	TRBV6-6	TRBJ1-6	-	CASSPTGGSYNSPLHF	TGTGCCAGCAGCCCCACAGGGGGCTCTTATAATTCACCCCTCCACTTT
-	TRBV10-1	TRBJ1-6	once	CASRTRVPESMDNSPLHF	TGCGCCAGCAGAACGCGTGTACCCGAAAGCATGGATAATTCACCCCTCCACTTT
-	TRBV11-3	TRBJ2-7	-	CASSTGQGRGYEQYF	TGTGCCAGCAGCACCGGTCAGGGGAGAGGCTACGAGCAGTACTTC
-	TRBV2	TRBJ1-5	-	CASSEVRVNQPQHF	TGTGCCAGCAGTGAAGTCAGGGTCAATCAGCCCCAGCATTTT
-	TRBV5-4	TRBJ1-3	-	CASSLGIPVGGNTIYF	TGTGCCAGCAGCTTGGGGATCCCGGTGGGCGGAAACACCATATATTTT
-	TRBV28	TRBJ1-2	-	CASRPTVNYGYTF	TGTGCCAGCAGGCCGACAGTTAACTATGGCTACACCTTC
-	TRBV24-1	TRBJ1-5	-	CATSDSQSRQPQHF	TGTGCCACCAGTGATTCACAGTCCCGTCAGCCCCAGCATTTT
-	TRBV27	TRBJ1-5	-	CASSLSGDSNQPQHF	TGTGCCAGCAGTTTATCAGGGGATAGCAATCAGCCCCAGCATTTT
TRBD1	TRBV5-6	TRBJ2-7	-	CASSPTPPRGTGDHEQYF	TGTGCCAGCAGCCCTACCCCCCCCCGAGGGACAGGGGACCACGAGCAGTACTTC
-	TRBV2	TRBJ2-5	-	CASRIGAVEETQYF	TGTGCCAGCAGAATAGGGGCAGTGGAAGAGACCCAGTACTTC
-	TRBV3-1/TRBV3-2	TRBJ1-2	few	CASSSIVGYTF	TGTGCCAGCAGCTCAATAGTAGGCTACACCTTC
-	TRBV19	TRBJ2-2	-	CASSFLGASNTGELFF	TGTGCCAGTAGTTTCCTAGGGGCCTCGAACACCGGGGAGCTGTTTTTT
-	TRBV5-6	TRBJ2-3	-	CASSTGLPTDTQYF	TGTGCCAGCAGCACGGGACTTCCCACAGATACGCAGTATTTT
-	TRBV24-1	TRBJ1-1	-	CATSDSRGGETEAFF	TGTGCCACCAGTGATTCGCGTGGGGGGGAAACTGAAGCTTTCTTT
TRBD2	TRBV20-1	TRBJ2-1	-	CSASGQASGANEQFF	TGCAGTGCTAGTGGCCAGGCTAGCGGAGCGAATGAGCAGTTCTTC
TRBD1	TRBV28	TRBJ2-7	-	CASSLGTAVSYEQYF	TGTGCCAGCAGTTTAGGGACAGCCGTCTCCTACGAGCAGTACTTC
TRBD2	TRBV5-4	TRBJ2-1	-	CASSSGLAGGQNEQFF	TGTGCCAGCAGCTCAGGACTAGCGGGGGGCCAAAATGAGCAGTTCTTC
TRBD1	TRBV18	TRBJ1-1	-	CASSPLPGTGDFRGAEAFF	TGTGCCAGCTCACCACTTCCAGGGACAGGGGATTTCAGAGGCGCTGAAGCTTTCTTT
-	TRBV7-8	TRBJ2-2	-	CASSNTGRTTDTGELFF	TGTGCCAGCAGCAATACCGGGCGGACAACGGACACCGGGGAGCTGTTTTTT
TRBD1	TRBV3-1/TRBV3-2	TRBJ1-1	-	CASSQGTGAVGTEAFF	TGTGCCAGCAGCCAAGGGACAGGGGCGGTGGGGACTGAAGCTTTCTTT
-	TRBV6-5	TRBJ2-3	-	CASGARGGADTQYF	TGTGCCAGCGGGGCTAGGGGCGGGGCAGATACGCAGTATTTT
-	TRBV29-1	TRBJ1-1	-	CSVEVTGWNTEAFF	TGCAGCGTTGAGGTCACAGGATGGAACACTGAAGCTTTCTTT
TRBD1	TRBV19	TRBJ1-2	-	CASSIDRGRHGYTF	TGTGCCAGTAGCATAGACAGGGGGCGTCATGGCTACACCTTC
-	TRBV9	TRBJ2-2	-	CASSVAIALANTGELFF	TGTGCCAGCAGCGTAGCCATAGCCCTCGCGAACACCGGGGAGCTGTTTTTT
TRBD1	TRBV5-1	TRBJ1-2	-	CASSPGQGYGYTF	TGCGCCAGCAGCCCGGGACAGGGCTATGGCTACACCTTC
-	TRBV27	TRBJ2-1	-	CASRPSSIRGSYNEQFF	TGTGCCAGCCGACCTAGCTCAATCAGGGGTTCGTACAATGAGCAGTTCTTC
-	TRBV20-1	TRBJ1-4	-	CSASQAQGMFF	TGCAGTGCTAGTCAGGCCCAGGGAATGTTTTTT
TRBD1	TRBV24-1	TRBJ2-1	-	CATSDFPGQGARNEQFF	TGTGCCACCAGTGATTTCCCGGGACAGGGGGCGCGTAATGAGCAGTTCTTC
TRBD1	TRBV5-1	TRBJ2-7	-	CASSFGGTGVYEQYF	TGCGCCAGCAGCTTTGGGGGGACAGGGGTCTACGAGCAGTACTTC